The next 17 T cell receptor beta chains were all read from a single sample in a study of PD-1 blockade in mismatch repair-deficient tumors (dated by TCRdb to about 2017). No antigen has been identified for these receptors. The time point label of this sample denotes: roughly ten-day in vitro stimulation with candidate neoantigen peptide 4. The method behind the library was the immunoSEQ multiplex PCR assay. In TCRdb, the immuneACCESS table is reduced to in-frame sequences with V and J assigned. These tables do not hold every clone; where another copy was compared, an unresolved V gene accounts for under half, and the others remain unexplained. Here the sample has about 13,000 clones; approximately 81% occur a single time. Of the sample, around 20% is held by the ten largest clones. The sequences come from cells cultured in vitro, collected from a patient treated with pembrolizumab. The receptor source for this set is an adult with mismatch repair-deficient cancer.

This clone was detected a few times. The V call is TRBV4-1, the J call TRBJ2-7; D call uncertain. Germline-derived CDR1 and CDR2 are MGHRA and YSYEKL. The CDR3 runs 14 residues. Trimming cost V 3 bases and J 5 bases, with 14 bases left between them. The CDR3 sequence is CASSQEGRVDEQYF. The CDR3 DNA reads TGCGCCAGCAGCCAGGAAGGAAGGGTCGACGAGCAGTACTTC.

The rearrangement uses TRBV6-1 and TRBJ1-1, with 8 bases matching TRBD1. Germline CDR1 and CDR2: MNHNS and SASEGT. CDR3 length: 12 residues. V lost 7 bases and J lost 6; bases outside the gene matches: 4. The CDR3 DNA is TGTGCCAGCACCCCGACAGGGGCTGAAGCTTTCTTT. It is translated as CASTPTGAEAFF.

Only one count was recorded for this clone. The chain links TRBV2 to TRBJ2-4; D gene ambiguous. This CDR3 is built from 14 residues. Germline values: CDR1 SNHLY, CDR2 FYNNEI. V lost 4 bases, J lost 0 bases, and 7 bases lay in between. This CDR3 reads CASSASVAKNIQYF. CDR3 DNA: TGTGCCAGCAGTGCGTCGGTAGCCAAAAACATTCAGTACTTC. Using reference TRBV2 and TRBJ2-4 for the parts outside the CDR3, the full variable domain is EPEVTQTPSHQVTQMGQEVILRCVPISNHLYFYWYRQILGQKVEFLVSFYNNEISEKSEIFDDQFSVERPDGSNFTLKIRSTKLEDSAMYFCASSASVAKNIQYFGAGTRLSVL.

A few counts support this clone. The V call is TRBV7-2, the J call TRBJ1-5, with no clear D. Germline assignment: CDR1 SGHTA and CDR2 FQGNSA. The V end was cut by 5 bases, the J end by 4 bases, with 9 bases between. The CDR3 runs to 13 residues. CDR3 protein: CASSVQLNQPQHF. In nucleotides, the CDR3 is TGTGCCAGCAGCGTTCAGCTTAATCAGCCCCAGCATTTT.

V is TRBV19 and J is TRBJ1-5; no clear D gene. The CDR3 spans 16 residues. Germline assignment: CDR1 LNHDA and CDR2 SQIVND (reference sequence). V was clipped by 4 bases and J by 0 bases, with 13 bases between them. The CDR3 is CASSTLGFNSNQPQHF. DNA for the CDR3: TGTGCCAGTAGTACCTTGGGTTTTAATAGCAATCAGCCCCAGCATTTT.

V usage is TRBV6-1 and J usage is TRBJ2-2; TRBD2 agrees at 7 bases. CDR3 size: 14 residues. V shed 10 bases and J 3 bases; nucleotides not matched to a gene: 8. CDR1 is MNHNS, CDR2 SASEGT, per germline. The CDR3 reads CANSERGYTGELFF. As DNA, the CDR3 is TGTGCCAATTCGGAGCGGGGCTACACCGGGGAGCTGTTTTTT.

V and J are TRBV11-2 and TRBJ2-1; D is unclear. Per the germline V gene, CDR1 is SGHAT and CDR2 is FQNNGV. The CDR3 sequence is 12 residues long. The ends were cut back, 1 base at V and 7 bases at J, with 5 bases in the middle. The CDR3 nucleotides read TGTGCCAGCAGCTTAGGGGCTAATGAGCAGTTCTTC. This encodes CASSLGANEQFF.

A single count supports this clone. In nucleotides, the CDR3 is TGTGCCAGTAGTACGACAGGGCGATTCAATCAGCCCCAGCATTTT. Amino acids: CASSTTGRFNQPQHF. The rearrangement links TRBV19 to TRBJ1-5; 7 nucleotides align to TRBD1. J lost 3 bases, V lost 4 bases, and 6 bases had no gene match. The CDR3 is 15 amino acids. Germline V CDR1 and CDR2: LNHDA, SQIVND (reference sequence). Complete variable domain (other parts from reference TRBV19 and TRBJ1-5): DGGITQSPKYLFRKEGQNVTLSCEQNLNHDAMYWYRQDPGQGLRLIYYSQIVNDFQKGDIAEGYSVSREKKESFPLTVTSAQKNPTAFYLCASSTTGRFNQPQHFGDGTRLSIL.

CDR3 sequence (DNA): TGTGCCAGTTCTAGCGGGAGTCGCTTCTACAATGAGCAGTTCTTC. It is translated as CASSSGSRFYNEQFF. The chain carries TRBV19 and TRBJ2-1; 10 positions agree with TRBD2. Germline values: CDR1 LNHDA, CDR2 SQIVND (reference sequence). The CDR3 consists of 15 residues. V trimming: 8 bases; J trimming: 3 bases; junction bases outside the gene matches: 7.

The chain links TRBV11-2 to TRBJ2-3; 9 nucleotides match TRBD2. Germline V gene sequence: CDR1 SGHAT, CDR2 FQNNGV. J gave up 4 bases and V 3 bases, and 11 bases lay outside the gene matches. This CDR3 contains 17 residues. The chain's CDR3 is CASSLRQIAGVADTQYF. CDR3 DNA sequence: TGTGCCAGCAGCTTGAGACAGATAGCGGGAGTTGCAGATACGCAGTATTTT.

The chain has TRBV29-1 and TRBJ2-7, with D possibly being TRBD2 (5 bases). The length of the CDR3 is 12 residues. Germline values: CDR1 SQVTM, CDR2 ANQGSEA. Trimming took 6 bases from V and 2 from J, leaving 11 bases between them. CDR3 region: CSVERMPYEQYF. The CDR3 DNA is TGCAGCGTGGAGCGGATGCCCTACGAGCAGTACTTC.

This clone appeared once. The V and J genes are TRBV18 and TRBJ1-1; 8 bases line up with TRBD1. After removal of 5 bases from V and 11 bases from J, the junction contained 7 bases not matched to a gene. Germline loops: CDR1 KGHSH, CDR2 LQKENI. The CDR3 runs to 12 residues. Here the CDR3 reads CASSEDRGLAFF. The DNA for the CDR3 is TGTGCCAGCTCAGAAGACAGGGGCTTGGCTTTCTTT.

CDR3: CAWSPLAGGSSYEQYF. The CDR3 DNA follows: TGTGCCTGGAGTCCCTTAGCGGGAGGTAGCTCCTACGAGCAGTACTTC. The chain is built from TRBV30 and TRBJ2-7; 10 bases are a match to TRBD2. The CDR3 has 16 amino acids. With V trimmed by 2 bases and J by 0 bases, 7 bases remained unmatched. Germline V gene data show CDR1 as GTSNPN and CDR2 as SVGIG (reference sequence).

The rearrangement uses TRBV2 and TRBJ1-2, with D possibly being TRBD1 (6 bases). Germline V gene lookup returns CDR1 SNHLY and CDR2 FYNNEI. The CDR3 has 16 residues. With 4 bases removed from V and 2 bases from J, the gap between germline ends came to 17 bases. The CDR3 reads CASSGGGGGPNYGYTF. For the CDR3, the DNA is TGTGCCAGCAGTGGGGGGGGCGGGGGCCCCAACTATGGCTACACCTTC.

V is TRBV9 and J is TRBJ2-2; D not resolved. The CDR3 has 15 amino acids. Germline CDR1 SGDLS, CDR2 YYNGEE. The V end was cut by 4 bases, the J end by 6 bases, with 16 bases between. CDR3 sequence: CASSRARSGSGELFF. The CDR3 nucleotides are TGTGCCAGCAGCCGCGCGCGCTCTGGATCCGGGGAGCTGTTTTTT.

The V gene is TRBV19, the J gene TRBJ2-4, with D tentatively TRBD1 (6 bases). CDR1 and CDR2 from the germline V gene are LNHDA and SQIVND (reference sequence). This CDR3 comprises 16 residues. The germline V and J ends were trimmed by 6 bases and 0 bases, with 15 bases remaining between them. CDR3 DNA sequence: TGTGCCAGTAGGGACAGTGCCGATCTAGCCAAAAACATTCAGTACTTC. The encoded protein is CASRDSADLAKNIQYF. Full variable domain (remainder filled in from reference TRBV19 and TRBJ2-4): DGGITQSPKYLFRKEGQNVTLSCEQNLNHDAMYWYRQDPGQGLRLIYYSQIVNDFQKGDIAEGYSVSREKKESFPLTVTSAQKNPTAFYLCASRDSADLAKNIQYFGAGTRLSVL.

The CDR3 protein is CASSMRGRAPYNEQFF. In nucleotides, the CDR3 is TGTGCCAGTAGTATGAGGGGGAGGGCACCCTACAATGAGCAGTTCTTC. This chain uses TRBV19 with TRBJ2-1; possibly TRBD2 for D (7 bases). The CDR3 covers 16 residues. Germline loops: CDR1 LNHDA, CDR2 SQIVND (reference sequence). V was cut by 3 bases and J by 2 bases, with 14 bases left in between. The full variable domain, in which reference TRBV19 and TRBJ2-1 provide the parts outside the CDR3, is DGGITQSPKYLFRKEGQNVTLSCEQNLNHDAMYWYRQDPGQGLRLIYYSQIVNDFQKGDIAEGYSVSREKKESFPLTVTSAQKNPTAFYLCASSMRGRAPYNEQFFGPGTRLTVL.